These 3 T cell receptor beta chains came from one sample sequenced in a study of blood T cell repertoires in COVID-19. Data came from immunoSEQ multiplex PCR; TCRdb stores just in-frame clones and leaves some out. This table holds 150,000 or so clones, more than 65% found once. Sequencing input: peripheral blood. All receptors come from a woman aged 45-65 years in a cohort sampled during active or convalescent COVID-19.

This clone was observed a single time. CDR3 sequence reads: CASSQEGQIGNTIYF. Written as DNA, the CDR3 is TGTGCCAGCAGCCAAGAGGGACAGATTGGAAACACCATATATTTT. This chain connects TRBV3-1 (or the pseudogene TRBV3-2) to TRBJ1-3; 7 positions match TRBD1. Germline V gene data show CDR1 as LGHDT and CDR2 as YNNKEL (reference sequence). This CDR3 is 15 amino acids long. The junction had 2 bases not matched to a gene; V was cut back by 0 bases and J by 3 bases.

This clone was observed a single time. The chain employs TRBV6-5 and TRBJ2-1; maybe TRBD2 (6 bases). CDR1 and CDR2 from the germline V gene are MNHEY and SVGAGI. The V and J ends lost 8 bases and 4 bases respectively, with 12 bases between them. This CDR3 is 13 amino acids long. CDR3 region: CASAPRGYNEQFF. The CDR3 DNA reads as TGTGCCAGCGCCCCGCGGGGTTACAATGAGCAGTTCTTC.

This chain connects TRBV9 to TRBJ2-3, with D possibly TRBD2 on 6 matching bases. V was cut by 0 bases and J by 0 bases, with 8 bases left in between. This CDR3 region has 15 residues. Germline V gene sequence: CDR1 SGDLS, CDR2 YYNGEE. CDR3 residues: CASSVAGTSTDTQYF. The CDR3 nucleotides read TGTGCCAGCAGCGTAGCCGGGACTAGCACAGATACGCAGTATTTT.